This T cell receptor beta chain was identified during a study of T cell responses to AZD1222 COVID-19 vaccine. CDR3 length: 14 amino acids. The V gene's germline CDR1 is LNHDA and CDR2 SQIVND (reference sequence). V trimming: 4 bases; J trimming: 5 bases; junction bases outside the gene matches: 7. Study results and caveats: Targeting of unmutated variant regions was reportedly seen in nearly half of spike-specific TCRs. All repertoire sampling was performed exclusively after the peak T cell response. Clonal diversity was possibly underestimated, and white British individuals and females predominated among donors.

This clone came up once. What it binds is unknown. Produced via immunoSEQ multiplex PCR; TCRdb's table is partial and in-frame only. The data hold approximately 88,000 clones, with 70% to 80% observed a single time. The receptor comes from an adult in good health. The chain employs TRBV19 and TRBJ2-5; 7 nucleotides match TRBD1. The source was peripheral blood, collected on day 0 of AZD1222 vaccination. The CDR3 here is CASSTTGVGETQYF. The DNA of the CDR3 is TGTGCCAGTAGTACAACAGGGGTTGGGGAGACCCAGTACTTC. Using reference TRBV19 and TRBJ2-5 for the parts outside the CDR3, the full variable domain is DGGITQSPKYLFRKEGQNVTLSCEQNLNHDAMYWYRQDPGQGLRLIYYSQIVNDFQKGDIAEGYSVSREKKESFPLTVTSAQKNPTAFYLCASSTTGVGETQYFGPGTRLLVL.